This is a list of T cell receptor beta chains from one sample in a study of immunodeficiency. Sequenced by immunoSEQ multiplex PCR; TCRdb stores in-frame clones only, minus some. This table holds 1,100 to 1,500 clones, approximately 96% found once. The sample consisted of CD4+ T cells from blood. The receptors originated from a girl aged 2 to 9. Both conserved end residues are part of each CDR3. The D gene is left open where the match is weak. Size is stated for part of the rows, as once, few or many counts, or as a class when the clone is expanded.

cdr3_length j_call v_call d_call clone_size cdr3_aa cdr3_nt
12 TRBJ2-1 TRBV3-1/TRBV3-2 NA NA CASSQVENEQFF TGTGCCAGCAGCCAAGTAGAGAATGAGCAGTTCTTC
12 TRBJ2-7 TRBV12-3/TRBV12-4 NA once CASSSTGYEQYF TGTGCCAGCAGCTCCACGGGGTACGAGCAGTACTTC
16 TRBJ2-5 TRBV6-2/TRBV6-3 TRBD1 NA CASSRPGQGAWETQYF TGTGCCAGCAGTCGACCTGGTCAGGGGGCATGGGAGACCCAGTACTTC
14 TRBJ2-6 TRBV28 NA once CATHGGSGANVLTF TGTGCCACCCATGGGGGCTCTGGGGCCAACGTCCTGACTTTC
17 TRBJ2-1 TRBV7-6 TRBD2 NA CASSSGTSGRSYNEQFF TGTGCCAGCAGCTCCGGGACTAGCGGGAGGTCCTACAATGAGCAGTTCTTC
12 TRBJ2-7 TRBV6-5 TRBD1 NA CASRRQGYEQYF TGTGCCAGCAGGCGACAGGGCTACGAGCAGTACTTC
18 TRBJ1-5 TRBV28 NA NA CASSEGTLTYYSNQPQHF TGTGCCAGCAGCGAGGGGACACTGACTTACTATAGCAATCAGCCCCAGCATTTT
17 TRBJ2-7 TRBV10-3 TRBD2 NA CAIMGDEGLAGNYEQYF TGTGCCATCATGGGGGATGAGGGACTAGCGGGAAACTACGAGCAGTACTTC
15 TRBJ2-7 TRBV5-1 TRBD2 NA CASSRLAGSSYEQYF TGCGCCAGCAGTCGACTAGCGGGCAGCTCCTACGAGCAGTACTTC
16 TRBJ2-2 TRBV5-4 TRBD2 NA CASRFSPGLVSGELFF TGTGCCAGCAGATTTTCGCCGGGACTAGTATCCGGGGAGCTGTTTTTT
11 TRBJ2-7 TRBV20-1 TRBD2 NA CSARLAGSYGF TGCAGTGCTCGACTAGCGGGTAGCTATGGGTTC
14 TRBJ2-1 TRBV7-3 TRBD2 NA CASAGTSAVDEQFF TGTGCCAGCGCCGGGACTAGCGCGGTCGATGAGCAGTTCTTC
15 TRBJ2-2 TRBV29-1 NA NA CSVARGALNTGELFF TGCAGCGTTGCTAGGGGTGCCCTTAACACCGGGGAGCTGTTTTTT
14 TRBJ1-2 TRBV6-1 NA NA CASSEALETYGYTF TGTGCCAGCAGTGAAGCGTTGGAGACTTATGGCTACACCTTC
13 TRBJ2-7 TRBV12-3/TRBV12-4 TRBD1 NA CASSRDRAYEQYF TGTGCCAGCAGTCGGGACAGGGCCTACGAGCAGTACTTC
17 TRBJ2-3 TRBV28 TRBD2 NA CASSLMSTSGGTDTQYF TGTGCCAGCAGTTTAATGTCGACTAGCGGGGGCACAGATACGCAGTATTTT
14 TRBJ1-2 TRBV2 NA NA CASSALPRDYGYTF TGTGCCAGCAGTGCCCTCCCGCGGGACTATGGCTACACCTTC
13 TRBJ1-1 TRBV15 NA once CATSRVVGTEAFF TGTGCCACCAGCAGAGTTGTGGGGACTGAAGCTTTCTTT
16 TRBJ2-7 TRBV14 NA NA CASSQWALPFPYEQYF TGTGCCAGCAGCCAATGGGCACTTCCTTTTCCCTACGAGCAGTACTTC
15 TRBJ1-2 TRBV27 NA NA CASSLSGVRNYGYTF TGTGCCAGCAGTTTATCAGGGGTGCGCAACTATGGCTACACCTTC
14 TRBJ1-5 TRBV27 TRBD1 NA CASRRQGARQPQHF TGTGCCAGCAGACGACAGGGGGCGCGTCAGCCCCAGCATTTT
11 TRBJ2-7 TRBV5-1 NA NA CASSLNYEQYF TGCGCCAGCAGCTTGAACTACGAGCAGTACTTC
15 TRBJ2-1 TRBV10-3 TRBD2 NA CAISLSGRNDNEQFF TGTGCCATCAGTCTAAGCGGGAGAAACGACAATGAGCAGTTCTTC
13 TRBJ2-2 TRBV6-5 NA once CASSYSGVGELFF TGTGCCAGCAGTTACAGTGGTGTCGGGGAGCTGTTTTTT
14 TRBJ2-7 TRBV5-4 TRBD1 NA CASSPRDRAYEQYF TGTGCCAGCAGCCCCCGGGACAGGGCCTACGAGCAGTACTTC
14 TRBJ2-1 TRBV6-1 NA NA CASSDIQPYNEQFF TGTGCCAGCAGTGATATACAACCCTACAATGAGCAGTTCTTC
15 TRBJ1-4 TRBV2 NA NA CASIGVGVIPEKLFF TGTGCCAGCATCGGAGTTGGGGTAATCCCTGAAAAACTGTTTTTT
15 TRBJ2-1 TRBV9 NA once CASSTQGLGYNEQFF TGTGCCAGCAGCACACAGGGCTTGGGCTACAATGAGCAGTTCTTC
14 TRBJ1-4 TRBV7-2 TRBD1 NA CASSLRQGLEKLFF TGTGCCAGCAGCTTAAGACAGGGATTAGAAAAACTGTTTTTT
16 TRBJ2-5 TRBV13 TRBD2 NA CASSPRTSGRRETQYF TGTGCCAGCAGCCCCCGGACTAGCGGGAGGAGAGAGACCCAGTACTTC
16 TRBJ1-3 TRBV4-3 NA NA CASSQETGFSGNTIYF TGCGCCAGCAGCCAAGAGACAGGCTTCTCTGGAAACACCATATATTTT
15 TRBJ2-7 TRBV5-8 NA NA CASSLPGPFSNEQYF TGTGCCAGCAGCTTGCCAGGACCGTTCTCGAACGAGCAGTACTTC
14 TRBJ2-7 TRBV6-2/TRBV6-3 NA NA CASSYSVRSYEQYF TGTGCCAGCAGTTACTCTGTGCGGTCCTACGAGCAGTACTTC
14 TRBJ2-2 TRBV11-3 NA NA CASSLDPTYGELFF TGTGCCAGCAGCTTAGATCCAACCTACGGGGAGCTGTTTTTT
14 TRBJ2-1 TRBV3-1/TRBV3-2 NA NA CASTVTSRNNEQFF TGTGCCAGCACCGTTACTAGCCGAAACAATGAGCAGTTCTTC
15 TRBJ2-6 TRBV10-3 NA NA CAISGGTAGANVLTF TGTGCCATCAGTGGAGGGACTGCCGGGGCCAACGTCCTGACTTTC
14 TRBJ1-6 TRBV6-5 TRBD1 NA CASRGTGRNSPLHF TGTGCCAGCCGAGGGACAGGGAGAAATTCACCCCTCCACTTT
14 TRBJ1-1 TRBV4-1 NA NA CASSQGPIGTEAFF TGCGCCAGCAGCCAAGGGCCTATTGGCACTGAAGCTTTCTTT
15 TRBJ2-1 TRBV6-6 NA NA CASTLSGYSYNEQFF TGTGCCAGCACCCTTTCTGGGTACTCCTACAATGAGCAGTTCTTC
15 TRBJ2-1 TRBV6-5 NA NA CASPGGGRRDNEQFF TGTGCCAGCCCAGGGGGCGGGAGGAGAGACAATGAGCAGTTCTTC
16 TRBJ2-1 TRBV4-2 TRBD2 NA CASRAITGTRHNEQFF TGTGCCAGCAGAGCTATAACCGGGACTAGACACAATGAGCAGTTCTTC
14 TRBJ2-7 TRBV7-9 NA NA CASSLASGHPEQYF TGTGCCAGCAGCTTAGCTTCGGGACACCCCGAGCAGTACTTC
14 TRBJ2-1 TRBV24-1 TRBD2 NA CATSEGGGPDEQFF TGTGCCACCAGTGAGGGGGGAGGGCCGGATGAGCAGTTCTTC
15 TRBJ1-4 TRBV4-1 NA once CASSQLGGTLEKLFF TGCGCCAGCAGCCAATTGGGGGGTACGCTCGAAAAACTGTTTTTT
14 TRBJ2-2 TRBV19 NA NA CASRNYVDTGELFF TGTGCCAGTAGGAATTATGTGGACACCGGGGAGCTGTTTTTT
16 TRBJ2-3 TRBV30 NA NA CAWSGVGGLSTDTQYF TGTGCCTGGAGTGGAGTGGGGGGACTCTCCACAGATACGCAGTATTTT
13 TRBJ2-1 TRBV27 NA NA CASSLRSTERWFF TGTGCCAGCAGTTTACGATCGACAGAGCGCTGGTTCTTC
16 TRBJ1-2 TRBV5-5 NA NA CASSRGPHLGEGGYTF TGTGCCAGCAGTAGGGGACCACATTTAGGAGAGGGTGGCTACACCTTC
14 TRBJ1-2 TRBV6-5 TRBD1 NA CASSYPSGTGGYTF TGTGCCAGCAGTTACCCCTCCGGGACAGGAGGCTACACCTTC
14 TRBJ2-7 TRBV5-6 NA NA CASSLWRSGYEQYF TGTGCCAGCAGCTTGTGGCGGTCCGGGTACGAGCAGTACTTC
11 TRBJ2-3 TRBV7-9 NA NA CASSFTDTQYF TGTGCCAGCAGCTTCACAGATACGCAGTATTTT
12 TRBJ2-1 TRBV20-1 NA NA CSASRPYNEQFF TGCAGTGCTAGTCGACCCTACAATGAGCAGTTCTTC
10 TRBJ2-7 TRBV20-1 NA NA CSSKEVEQYF TGCAGTTCAAAGGAGGTCGAGCAGTACTTC
15 TRBJ1-5 TRBV3-1/TRBV3-2 NA NA CASSQGYGSNQPQHF TGTGCCAGCAGCCAAGGATACGGTAGCAATCAGCCCCAGCATTTT
19 TRBJ2-7 TRBV24-1 TRBD1 NA CATSEGRTGPSGKTYEQYF TGTGCCACCAGTGAAGGTCGGACAGGGCCTTCGGGGAAGACCTACGAGCAGTACTTC